This T cell receptor (beta chain) was retrieved from a study of blood T cell repertoires in COVID-19. Study in general: Samples taken during acute and convalescent COVID-19 were collected in the United States, Italy and Spain. T cells, B-cell-depleted T cells, or PBMCs supplied cDNA or gDNA.

Recruitment covered about two dozen US areas and drew participants whose ages spanned roughly 18 to 100 years. Profiling relied on immunoSEQ multiplex PCR, and the TCRdb table lists in-frame clones only, not all of them. The sample includes fewer than 350,000 clones, around nine tenths of them seen just once. V lost 3 bases to trimming and J lost 5 bases; unmatched junction nucleotides: 9. The germline CDR1 and CDR2 sequences are SGDLS and YYNGEE. The CDR3 has 15 residues. The sequenced material came from PBMCs or T cells enriched from blood (not recorded which). The TCR sequence derives from a woman aged 35 to 49 who had recovered from COVID-19. This sequence joins TRBV9 and TRBJ2-5; 8 bases fit TRBD2. The CDR3 DNA sequence: TGTGCCAGCAGCGCCCGGGGGGGGCTGAGCGAGACCCAGTACTTC. As protein: CASSARGGLSETQYF.